This entry lists 10 T cell receptor beta chains sequenced from one sample in a study of blood T cell repertoires in COVID-19. The table came from immunoSEQ multiplex PCR; TCRdb's copy has only in-frame clones and leaves some out. The sample has a few hundred thousand clones; roughly four fifths are singletons. The sequenced material came from PBMCs or T cells enriched from blood (not recorded which). These receptors were collected from a woman between 50 and 59 years old who had recovered from COVID-19.

V usage is TRBV5-5 and J usage is TRBJ2-5; 8 bases are shared with TRBD1. The V and J ends lost 4 bases and 3 bases, in that order; junction bases with no gene match: 8. This CDR3 contains 15 residues. Germline assignment: CDR1 SGHKS and CDR2 YYEKEE (reference sequence). In DNA, the CDR3 is TGTGCCAGCAGCAAAGGACAGGGAAGGGAAGAGACCCAGTACTTC. Translation: CASSKGQGREETQYF.

This chain connects TRBV3-1 (or the pseudogene TRBV3-2) to TRBJ2-7; TRBD1 matches 7 bases. Germline V gene data show CDR1 as LGHDT and CDR2 as YNNKEL (reference sequence). The CDR3 totals 13 residues. V dropped 2 bases and J dropped 6; count of bases not matched to a gene: 4. Here the CDR3 DNA reads TGTGCCAGCAGCCAACAAGCAGGGGGCGAGCAGTACTTC. This sequence encodes CASSQQAGGEQYF.

The genes are TRBV6-2 or TRBV6-3 and TRBJ1-1, with 8 bases fitting TRBD1. V lost 4 bases, J lost 10 bases, and 8 bases stayed unmatched. Germline V CDR1 and CDR2: MNHEY, SVGEGT. The CDR3 totals 13 residues. CDR3 in DNA: TGTGCCAGCAGTTTTACCCGACAGGGGAGAGCTTTCTTT. It encodes CASSFTRQGRAFF.

The chain recombines TRBV5-1 with TRBJ1-3; TRBD1 is a possible D gene (5 bases). This CDR3 spans 15 amino acids. Trimming stripped 1 base from V and 4 bases from J, with 12 bases between. Germline V lookup: CDR1 SGHRS, CDR2 YFSETQ. The CDR3 here is CASSLYGQGGNTIYF. The CDR3 nucleotides are TGCGCCAGCAGCTTGTATGGGCAGGGAGGAAACACCATATATTTT.

This chain connects TRBV7-8 to TRBJ2-3; D remains unclear. V lost 1 base, J lost 2 bases, and 10 bases lay in between. CDR1 SGHVS and CDR2 FQNEAQ come from the germline V gene. The CDR3 loop spans 15 amino acids. CDR3 DNA sequence: TGTGCCAGCAGCTTAGGATGGCCCTTCACAGATACGCAGTATTTT. Translating gives CASSLGWPFTDTQYF.

The count of this clone is one. V is TRBV9 and J is TRBJ2-1; unclear D gene. Trimming took off 0 bases at V and 0 bases at J, with 7 bases between the two ends. The CDR3 spans 15 residues. The germline CDR1 and CDR2 sequences are SGDLS and YYNGEE. The CDR3 sequence is CASSVGPSSYNEQFF. The CDR3 DNA follows: TGTGCCAGCAGCGTAGGACCTAGCTCCTACAATGAGCAGTTCTTC.

The chain links TRBV19 to TRBJ2-2; perhaps TRBD1 as D (6 bases). Trimming took 9 bases from V and 3 from J, leaving 14 bases between them. Germline values: CDR1 LNHDA, CDR2 SQIVND (reference sequence). The CDR3 runs to 14 residues. CDR3 region: CASGRQDHTGELFF. As DNA, the CDR3 is TGTGCCAGCGGACGACAGGACCACACCGGGGAGCTGTTTTTT.

As concerns this clone: A clone one base away is much larger, so this may be a read error. V gene TRBV7-2 combines with J gene TRBJ1-1; TRBD1 is a possible D gene (6 bases). This CDR3 is 14 amino acids long. Trimming removed 2 bases at V and 0 bases at J, with 7 bases between. CDR1 SGHTA and CDR2 FQGNSA come from the germline V gene. In DNA, the CDR3 is TGTGCCAGCAGCTTAACAGGGATGAACACTGAAGCTTTCTTT. Its protein product is CASSLTGMNTEAFF. The full variable domain, its missing parts supplied by reference TRBV7-2 and TRBJ1-1, is GAGVSQSPSNKVTEKGKDVELRCDPISGHTALYWYRQSLGQGLEFLIYFQGNSAPDKSGLPSDRFSAERTGGSVSTLTIQRTQQEDSAVYLCASSLTGMNTEAFFGQGTRLTVV.

This rearrangement joins TRBV12-5 to TRBJ1-1; TRBD1 is a possible D gene (6 bases). V lost 5 bases to trimming and J lost 6 bases, with 25 bases between them. Germline CDR1 reads LGHNT; CDR2 reads FRNRAP. This CDR3 is built from 17 residues. The CDR3 is CASGPEYGFQGRAEAFF. CDR3 DNA sequence: TGTGCTAGTGGTCCCGAATATGGGTTCCAGGGGAGGGCTGAAGCTTTCTTT.

The V gene is TRBV9, the J gene TRBJ2-1, with D perhaps matching TRBD2 (6 bases). Looked up from germline, CDR1 is SGDLS and CDR2 is YYNGEE. This CDR3 spans 20 amino acids. The ends were cut back, 0 bases at V and 7 bases at J, with 29 bases in the middle. CDR3 in DNA: TGTGCCAGCAGCGTAGCGGGCGGCTCGGCTGGGCGGGGTGCCCGTAATGAGCAGTTCTTC. Residues: CASSVAGGSAGRGARNEQFF.